This T cell receptor (beta chain) originates from a study of technical replicates of blood from a handful of donors. The data were produced by immunoSEQ multiplex PCR, yet TCRdb's version contains in-frame clones alone and is incomplete. Here the sample spans more than 90,000 clones, approximately 95% being singletons. This clone was seen only once. V lost 1 base and J 8 bases, leaving 15 bases between the germline ends. The CDR3 runs 14 residues. Germline assignment: CDR1 SGHDT and CDR2 YYEEEE. V gene TRBV5-6 combines with J gene TRBJ1-2; maybe TRBD1 (6 bases). The TCR comes from a human donor in good health. Sequencing was done on a sample of T cells isolated from PBMCs. CDR3 in DNA: TGTGCCAGCAGCTTGCAGCAGGGGCCGGGAGGCTACACCTTC. This translates into CASSLQQGPGGYTF.